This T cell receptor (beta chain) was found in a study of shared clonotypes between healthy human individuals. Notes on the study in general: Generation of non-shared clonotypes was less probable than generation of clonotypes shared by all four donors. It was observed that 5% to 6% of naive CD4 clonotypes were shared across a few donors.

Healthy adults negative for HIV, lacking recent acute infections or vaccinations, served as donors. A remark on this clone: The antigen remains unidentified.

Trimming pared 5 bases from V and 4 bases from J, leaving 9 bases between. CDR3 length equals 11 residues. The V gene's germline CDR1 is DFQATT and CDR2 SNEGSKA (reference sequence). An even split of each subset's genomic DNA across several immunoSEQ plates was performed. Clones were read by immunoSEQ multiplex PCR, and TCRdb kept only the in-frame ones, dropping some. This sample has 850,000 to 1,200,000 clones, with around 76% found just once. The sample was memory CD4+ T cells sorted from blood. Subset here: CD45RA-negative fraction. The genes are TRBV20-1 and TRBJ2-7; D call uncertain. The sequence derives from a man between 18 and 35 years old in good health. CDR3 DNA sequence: TGCAGTGCTTGGAACTGGTACGAGCAGTACTTC. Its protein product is CSAWNWYEQYF.